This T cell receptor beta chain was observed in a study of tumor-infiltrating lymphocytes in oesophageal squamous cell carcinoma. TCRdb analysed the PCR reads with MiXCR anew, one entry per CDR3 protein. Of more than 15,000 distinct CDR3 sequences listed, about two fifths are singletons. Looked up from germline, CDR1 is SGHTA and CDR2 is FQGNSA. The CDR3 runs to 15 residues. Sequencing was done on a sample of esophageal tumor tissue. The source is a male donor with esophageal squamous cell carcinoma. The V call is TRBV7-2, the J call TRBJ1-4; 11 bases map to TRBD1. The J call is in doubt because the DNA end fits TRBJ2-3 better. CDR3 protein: CASSFRTGGADTQYF. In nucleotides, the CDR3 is TGTGCCAGCAGCTTTAGGACAGGGGGCGCGGATACGCAGTATTTT.